A single sample is the source of the 20 T cell receptor beta chains below, sequenced in a study of shared clonotypes between healthy human individuals. Clones were read by immunoSEQ multiplex PCR, and TCRdb kept only the in-frame ones, dropping some. The sample lists approximately 2,000,000 clones, under 95% occurring once. Sequencing was done on a sample of naive CD4+ T cells from PBMCs. Subset specified: CD45RA+ positively selected. The source is a man aged 18-30 years in good health. Some clones in this sample may be carry-over from other donors' samples.

The gene calls are TRBV2 and TRBJ2-2; D not resolved. V was shortened by 4 bases and J by 3 bases, with 6 bases between the two germline ends. CDR3 length: 13 residues. Germline V gene sequence: CDR1 SNHLY, CDR2 FYNNEI. For the CDR3, the DNA is TGTGCCAGCAGTGCAGAGGACACCGGGGAGCTGTTTTTT. It is translated as CASSAEDTGELFF.

Details on this clone: This sample also contains other DNA sequences that code for the same CDR3. The rearrangement links TRBV5-6 to TRBJ2-3; 10 bases match TRBD1. This CDR3 has 15 amino acids. V lost 3 bases, J lost 0 bases, and 1 base stayed unmatched. The germline V gene encodes CDR1 SGHDT and CDR2 YYEEEE. The CDR3 nucleotides read TGTGCCAGCAGCTCGGGACAGGGGAGCACAGATACGCAGTATTTT. Protein: CASSSGQGSTDTQYF.

J is TRBJ2-1 and V is TRBV5-1; 10 bases fit TRBD2. This CDR3 contains 16 residues. Germline assignment: CDR1 SGHRS and CDR2 YFSETQ. J lost 0 bases, V lost 5 bases, and 5 bases had no gene match. DNA of the CDR3: TGCGCCAGCAGACCGGGACTAGCGATCTCCTACAATGAGCAGTTCTTC. It is translated as CASRPGLAISYNEQFF.

J is TRBJ2-1 and V is TRBV11-2, with TRBD2 matching over 11 bases. From germline, CDR1 is SGHAT and CDR2 FQNNGV. The CDR3 totals 19 residues. V lost 5 bases and J lost 2; bases outside the gene matches: 14. The DNA of the CDR3 is TGTGCCAGCAGCAAGCGAGGGACTAGCGGAGGAGGGACCTACAATGAGCAGTTCTTC. Protein product: CASSKRGTSGGGTYNEQFF. The full variable domain, rest sourced from reference TRBV11-2 and TRBJ2-1, is EAGVAQSPRYKIIEKRQSVAFWCNPISGHATLYWYQQILGQGPKLLIQFQNNGVVDDSQLPKDRFSAERLKGVDSTLKIQPAKLEDSAVYLCASSKRGTSGGGTYNEQFFGPGTRLTVL.

This chain uses TRBV7-9 with TRBJ2-6; 7 nucleotides match TRBD1. Germline V gives CDR1 SEHNR, CDR2 FQNEAQ (reference sequence). V dropped 5 bases and J dropped 2; count of bases not matched to a gene: 6. The CDR3 runs 16 residues. This CDR3 reads CASSDVTGPGANVLTF. DNA of the CDR3: TGTGCCAGCAGCGACGTGACAGGGCCTGGGGCCAACGTCCTGACTTTC.

The genes are TRBV12-5 and TRBJ2-1, with 10 positions matching TRBD2. The length of the CDR3 is 16 residues. J was trimmed by 5 bases and V by 1 base; bases with no gene match: 5. Per the germline V gene, CDR1 is LGHNT and CDR2 is FRNRAP. Written as DNA, the CDR3 is TGTGCTAGTGGTTTGGAAAGGACTAGCGGAGACAATGAGCAGTTCTTC. It encodes CASGLERTSGDNEQFF.

A remark on this clone: Other DNA sequences in this specimen translate into the identical CDR3. The V gene is TRBV5-1, the J gene TRBJ2-7, with 7 positions matching TRBD1. Germline assignment: CDR1 SGHRS and CDR2 YFSETQ. V dropped 2 bases and J dropped 2; count of bases not matched to a gene: 4. The CDR3 has 14 residues. The CDR3 DNA sequence: TGCGCCAGCAGCTTCGACAGGGCAACCTACGAGCAGTACTTC. Its translation: CASSFDRATYEQYF.

The rearrangement links TRBV11-2 to TRBJ2-3, with D perhaps TRBD2 (5 bases). Germline CDR1 and CDR2: SGHAT and FQNNGV. The germline V and J ends were trimmed by 1 base and 6 bases, with 17 bases remaining between them. The CDR3 spans 16 residues. Here the CDR3 reads CASSLVLSRRPDTQYF. CDR3 in DNA: TGTGCCAGCAGCTTAGTACTCTCCAGGAGGCCCGATACGCAGTATTTT.

V usage is TRBV27 and J usage is TRBJ2-7, with 8 positions matching TRBD2. Germline V CDR1 and CDR2: MNHEY, SMNVEV (reference sequence). The CDR3 totals 16 residues. V gave up 5 bases and J gave up 2 bases; unmatched junction bases: 11. Here the CDR3 reads CASSVGSRAGAYEQYF. The DNA for the CDR3 is TGTGCCAGCAGTGTGGGATCTCGAGCGGGAGCCTACGAGCAGTACTTC.

Of note for this clone: The junction differs from germline at one of its ends, possibly a read error. J is TRBJ2-1 and V is TRBV20-1; D is unresolved. CDR3 length: 8 residues. Germline values: CDR1 DFQATT, CDR2 SNEGSKA (reference sequence). The CDR3 coding sequence is TGCAGTGCTCCTCCGTTTATCTTC. Translation: CSAPPFIF.

This chain joins TRBV5-1 and TRBJ2-5; the D gene is possibly TRBD1 (5 bases). V was clipped by 4 bases and J by 5 bases, with 15 bases between them. This CDR3 is 14 amino acids long. The V gene's germline CDR1 is SGHRS and CDR2 YFSETQ. CDR3 in DNA: TGCGCCAGCAGCCCGTTAGACAGTACCGAGACCCAGTACTTC. It specifies CASSPLDSTETQYF.

In regard to this clone: Other nucleotide sequences from this sample produce the same CDR3. CDR3 in amino acids: CASSLRGDSYNEQFF. DNA for the CDR3: TGTGCCAGCAGCTTACGCGGAGACTCCTACAATGAGCAGTTCTTC. The rearrangement uses TRBV5-4 and TRBJ2-1, with D unclear. This CDR3 comprises 15 residues. Looked up from germline, CDR1 is SGHNT and CDR2 is YYREEE (reference sequence). V was trimmed by 2 bases and J by 0 bases, leaving 9 bases between them.

Turning to this clone: This sample also contains other DNA sequences that code for the same CDR3. The V call is TRBV6-6, the J call TRBJ2-7; D is undetermined. Trimming took off 2 bases at V and 2 bases at J, with 7 bases between the two ends. Germline V CDR1 and CDR2: MNHNY, SVGAGI (reference sequence). CDR3 length equals 13 residues. CDR3 nucleotides: TGTGCCAGCAGTTACGGCGTCACCTACGAGCAGTACTTC. It encodes CASSYGVTYEQYF.

CDR3 protein: CSVQTFPSQGNNEQFF. The CDR3 nucleotides read TGCAGCGTACAGACCTTCCCGAGTCAGGGGAACAATGAGCAGTTCTTC. V usage is TRBV29-1 and J usage is TRBJ2-1, with D perhaps matching TRBD1 (6 bases). The V and J ends lost 6 bases and 5 bases respectively, with 23 bases between them. CDR3 size: 16 residues. Germline CDR1 is SQVTM and CDR2 is ANQGSEA.

The chain couples TRBV4-1 to TRBJ2-1; TRBD2 matches 9 bases. V lost 2 bases, J lost 5 bases, and 10 bases stayed unmatched. This CDR3 has 17 amino acids. Germline V gene sequence: CDR1 MGHRA, CDR2 YSYEKL. CDR3 nucleotides: TGCGCCAGCAGCCAACGTATCGCGGGAGGGAGTGACAATGAGCAGTTCTTC. It translates to CASSQRIAGGSDNEQFF.

This sequence joins TRBV2 and TRBJ2-2, with 10 bases aligning to TRBD1. V shed 6 bases, J shed 1 base, and the junction held 5 bases outside the gene matches. Germline CDR1 reads SNHLY; CDR2 reads FYNNEI. The CDR3 extends over 16 amino acids. CDR3: CASRSGQGENTGELFF. The CDR3 coding sequence is TGTGCCAGCAGATCCGGACAGGGGGAGAACACCGGGGAGCTGTTTTTT.

The V and J genes are TRBV30 and TRBJ1-2, with D unresolved. CDR1 is GTSNPN, CDR2 SVGIG, per germline (reference sequence). The ends were cut back, 2 bases at V and 0 bases at J, with 1 base in the middle. CDR3 size: 11 residues. This CDR3 reads CAWSTNYGYTF. The CDR3 nucleotides are TGTGCCTGGAGTACTAACTATGGCTACACCTTC.

This chain joins TRBV2 and TRBJ2-4; TRBD1 agrees at 7 bases. Trimming took 8 bases from V and 4 from J; bases not matched to a gene: 5. Per germline, CDR1 SNHLY and CDR2 FYNNEI. This CDR3 has 13 residues. CDR3 amino acids: CASSGTEKNIQYF. For the CDR3, the DNA is TGTGCCAGCTCCGGGACAGAAAAAAACATTCAGTACTTC.

J is TRBJ1-1 and V is TRBV5-6; TRBD1 matches 7 bases. The CDR3 has 13 amino acids. The V and J ends lost 3 bases and 6 bases, in that order; junction bases with no gene match: 5. In germline, CDR1 is SGHDT, CDR2 YYEEEE. CDR3 sequence: CASSSGQKAEAFF. The CDR3 bases are TGTGCCAGCAGCTCGGGACAGAAGGCTGAAGCTTTCTTT.

The V and J genes are TRBV5-4 and TRBJ2-2; D might be TRBD1 (6 bases). V was trimmed by 4 bases and J by 10 bases, leaving 17 bases between them. CDR1 is SGHNT, CDR2 YYREEE, per germline (reference sequence). CDR3 size: 14 residues. CDR3 sequence (DNA): TGTGCCAGCAGCCGGAACCCAACAGGGATGGAGCTGTTTTTT. Its translation is CASSRNPTGMELFF.